These 30 T cell receptor beta chains were all obtained from the same sample, sequenced in a study of PD-1 blockade in classical Hodgkin lymphoma. Relapse after autologous stem cell transplantation occurred in every patient, and brentuximab vedotin exposure varied. Isolated CD8+ T cells were derived from thawed PBMCs through magnetic negative selection. Assay: immunoSEQ multiplex PCR; the TCRdb copy retains only in-frame clones and omits some. This sample carries some 25,000 clones, around 88% of them seen once, and the ten largest clones take around 6.7%. The sequenced sample was CD8+ T cells from blood, obtained at baseline. The receptors were sampled from a human donor with classical Hodgkin lymphoma.

To note about this clone: This sample also contains other DNA sequences that code for the same CDR3. This chain connects TRBV5-4 to TRBJ2-7; D remains unclear. Germline V gives CDR1 SGHNT, CDR2 YYREEE (reference sequence). The CDR3 has 11 amino acids. V was shortened by 0 bases and J by 4 bases, with 2 bases between the two germline ends. CDR3 nucleotide sequence: TGTGCCAGCAGCTTGGGATACGAGCAGTACTTC. Amino acids: CASSLGYEQYF.

The rearrangement joins TRBV11-3 to TRBJ2-7, with a tentative D call TRBD2 (5 bases). Trimming cost V 5 bases and J 3 bases, with 11 bases left between them. The CDR3 runs to 13 residues. Germline CDR1 SGHNT, CDR2 YENEEA. The CDR3 here is CASSPGTSYEQYF. CDR3 nucleotides: TGTGCCAGCAGCCCCGGTACTAGCTACGAGCAGTACTTC.

The CDR3 DNA is TGCGCCAGCAGCCAAGTCTTAAGGACAAGGAATTCACCCCTCCACTTT. It translates to CASSQVLRTRNSPLHF. The chain couples TRBV4-1 to TRBJ1-6; weak D call: TRBD1 (5 bases). CDR1 is MGHRA, CDR2 YSYEKL, per germline. The CDR3 covers 16 residues. Trimming removed 1 base at V and 7 bases at J, with 14 bases between.

For this clone: An end of the junction differs from the germline gene, which may be a read error. DNA for the CDR3: TGTGCTAGCAGCTTTGGGACCGCTGGAGGGACCCAGTACTTC. Encoded protein: CASSFGTAGGTQYF. This chain uses TRBV7-7 with TRBJ2-5; D may be TRBD1 or TRBD2 (5 bases each). This CDR3 has 14 amino acids. Germline CDR1 and CDR2: SSHAT and FNYEAQ (reference sequence).

Only one count was recorded for this clone. The rearrangement joins TRBV27 to TRBJ2-2; D uncertain. This CDR3 comprises 11 residues. Deletions cut 6 bases from V and 5 bases from J, with 4 bases between. Germline V gene data show CDR1 as MNHEY and CDR2 as SMNVEV (reference sequence). The CDR3 sequence is CASSRTGELFF. CDR3 DNA: TGTGCCAGCAGCAGGACCGGGGAGCTGTTTTTT.

This clone occurred once. The V gene is TRBV5-6, the J gene TRBJ2-5; the D gene is possibly TRBD1 (5 bases). The V end lost 4 bases, the J end lost 4 bases, and 11 bases lay between the germline ends. Germline V lookup: CDR1 SGHDT, CDR2 YYEEEE. This CDR3 contains 13 residues. The CDR3 DNA reads TGTGCCAGCAGCGGGGCCATGGGAGAGACCCAGTACTTC. This gives the protein CASSGAMGETQYF.

V and J are TRBV13 and TRBJ2-1; TRBD2 aligns across 7 bases. With 5 bases clipped from V and 7 bases from J, the junction kept 11 bases outside the gene matches. CDR1 and CDR2 (germline): PRHDT, FYEKMQ (reference sequence). The CDR3 runs to 15 residues. The CDR3 sequence: CASSPGGEGLNEQFF. Here the CDR3 DNA reads TGTGCCAGCAGCCCGGGCGGGGAGGGCCTAAATGAGCAGTTCTTC.

V is TRBV2 and J is TRBJ2-1, with 8 bases fitting TRBD1. There are 15 residues in the CDR3. The J segment lost 7 bases and the V segment lost 9 bases, leaving 14 bases of the junction unmatched. Germline V gene data show CDR1 as SNHLY and CDR2 as FYNNEI. Written as DNA, the CDR3 is TGTGCCAGAGAGACAGGGGTGGGACCTAGAAATGAGCAGTTCTTC. As protein: CARETGVGPRNEQFF. Full variable domain (remainder filled in from reference TRBV2 and TRBJ2-1): EPEVTQTPSHQVTQMGQEVILRCVPISNHLYFYWYRQILGQKVEFLVSFYNNEISEKSEIFDDQFSVERPDGSNFTLKIRSTKLEDSAMYFCARETGVGPRNEQFFGPGTRLTVL.

The chain is built from TRBV7-6 and TRBJ2-1; TRBD2 aligns across 12 bases. This CDR3 contains 17 residues. Germline V gene data show CDR1 as SGHVS and CDR2 as FNYEAQ. Unmatched junction bases numbered 14, after V lost 5 bases and J lost 9 bases. The CDR3 reads CASSPRPLAGGPGEQFF. CDR3 coding DNA: TGTGCCAGCAGCCCTAGACCCCTAGCGGGAGGGCCAGGTGAGCAGTTCTTC.

The genes are TRBV9 and TRBJ2-1, with 14 positions matching TRBD2. The ends lost 10 bases at V and 2 bases at J; junction bases unmatched: 11. There are 17 residues in the CDR3. Germline V CDR1 and CDR2: SGDLS, YYNGEE. The DNA of the CDR3 is TGTGCCGGCTGGGGACTAGCGGGAGTGGGGCCCTACAATGAGCAGTTCTTC. This translates into CAGWGLAGVGPYNEQFF.

The chain has TRBV4-1 and TRBJ1-1; perhaps TRBD1 as D (5 bases). The germline V and J ends were trimmed by 3 bases and 0 bases, with 8 bases remaining between them. This CDR3 has 14 residues. From germline, CDR1 is MGHRA and CDR2 YSYEKL. DNA for the CDR3: TGCGCCAGCAGCCAGAGGACATTGAACACTGAAGCTTTCTTT. It encodes CASSQRTLNTEAFF.

This clone has only one observation. The chain is built from TRBV2 and TRBJ1-5, with no clear D. The V gene's germline CDR1 is SNHLY and CDR2 FYNNEI. V gave up 2 bases and J gave up 5 bases, with 16 bases separating them. The CDR3 loop spans 16 amino acids. The CDR3 coding sequence is TGTGCCAGCAGTGAACCGGCAGCCCGCCCCGATCAGCCCCAGCATTTT. Translated, it gives CASSEPAARPDQPQHF.

The rearrangement joins TRBV5-6 to TRBJ2-7; 10 nucleotides line up with TRBD2. The CDR3 loop spans 16 amino acids. V was clipped by 1 base and J by 4 bases; unmatched bases: 8. The germline gives CDR1 SGHDT, CDR2 YYEEEE. The CDR3 DNA sequence: TGTGCCAGCAGCTTGCCTAGCGGGAGAGTTCGGTACGAGCAGTACTTC. It translates to CASSLPSGRVRYEQYF.

The chain recombines TRBV5-1 with TRBJ1-1, with 8 positions matching TRBD1. CDR3 length: 14 residues. The V gene's germline CDR1 is SGHRS and CDR2 YFSETQ. V lost 3 bases to trimming and J lost 1 base; unmatched junction nucleotides: 2. CDR3 DNA sequence: TGCGCCAGCAGCTCCGGGACAGGGAACACTGAAGCTTTCTTT. Encoded protein: CASSSGTGNTEAFF.

The J gene is TRBJ2-7, the V gene TRBV28, with 9 bases identical to TRBD2. Trimming cost V 6 bases and J 0 bases; bases outside gene matches: 6. The CDR3 is made up of 15 amino acids. The germline V gene encodes CDR1 MDHEN and CDR2 SYDVKM. CDR3 protein: CASSPTLAGSYEQYF. Written as DNA, the CDR3 is TGTGCCAGCAGCCCTACACTAGCGGGCTCCTACGAGCAGTACTTC.

This clone was observed a single time. The CDR3 coding sequence is TGTGCCAGTAGTATAGTCACTGACGGTAGCTCCTACGAGCAGTACTTC. Amino acids: CASSIVTDGSSYEQYF. The chain carries TRBV19 and TRBJ2-7, with D hard to call. This CDR3 region has 16 residues. Germline V lookup: CDR1 LNHDA, CDR2 SQIVND (reference sequence). V was clipped by 1 base and J by 0 bases, with 13 bases between them.

The chain couples TRBV28 to TRBJ2-5, with 8 bases lining up with TRBD2. Looked up from germline, CDR1 is MDHEN and CDR2 is SYDVKM. V trimming: 7 bases; J trimming: 0 bases; junction bases outside the gene matches: 7. The CDR3 covers 15 residues. The CDR3 DNA reads TGTGCCAGCATCGATTCGGGGGGGTACCAAGAGACCCAGTACTTC. Translated, it gives CASIDSGGYQETQYF.

The chain combines TRBV9 with TRBJ2-6; D unclear. Germline CDR1 and CDR2: SGDLS and YYNGEE. The CDR3 totals 17 residues. The V end was cut by 3 bases, the J end by 0 bases, with 13 bases between. Written as DNA, the CDR3 is TGTGCCAGCAGCGCCCGGACCCCCCCCTCTGGGGCCAACGTCCTGACTTTC. Protein sequence: CASSARTPPSGANVLTF.

The gene calls are TRBV5-8 and TRBJ2-7; the match to TRBD1 covers 10 bases. Germline CDR1 SGHTS, CDR2 YDEGEE. The V and J ends lost 1 base and 2 bases, in that order; junction bases with no gene match: 6. This CDR3 has 16 residues. The CDR3 DNA sequence: TGTGCCAGCAGCTTGTACGGGACAGGGGCAGCCTACGAGCAGTACTTC. Its translation is CASSLYGTGAAYEQYF. Full variable domain (missing parts from reference TRBV5-8 and TRBJ2-7): EAGVTQSPTHLIKTRGQQATLRCSPISGHTSVYWYQQALGLGLQFLLWYDEGEERNRGNFPPRFSGRQFPNYSSELNVNALELEDSALYLCASSLYGTGAAYEQYFGPGTRLTVT.

The rearrangement uses TRBV12-5 and TRBJ2-1; D uncertain. This CDR3 is 14 amino acids long. V was trimmed by 6 bases and J by 8 bases, leaving 17 bases between them. Germline V gene data show CDR1 as LGHNT and CDR2 as FRNRAP. In DNA form, the CDR3 reads TGTGCTAGTGGCCTCCGCGTGGGGTTACATGAGCAGTTCTTC. Translating gives CASGLRVGLHEQFF.

The chain has TRBV28 and TRBJ2-5; TRBD2 matches 13 bases. Germline V gene data show CDR1 as MDHEN and CDR2 as SYDVKM. Trimming took 3 bases from V and 5 from J; bases not matched to a gene: 3. CDR3 length: 15 residues. CDR3 DNA sequence: TGTGCCAGCAGTTTGGGACTAGCGGGACGGGAGACCCAGTACTTC. This translates into CASSLGLAGRETQYF. The full variable domain, rest sourced from reference TRBV28 and TRBJ2-5, is DVKVTQSSRYLVKRTGEKVFLECVQDMDHENMFWYRQDPGLGLRLIYFSYDVKMKEKGDIPEGYSVSREKKERFSLILESASTNQTSMYLCASSLGLAGRETQYFGPGTRLLVL.

The chain uses TRBV7-9 and TRBJ2-5; tentative D call: TRBD2 (6 bases). The CDR3 consists of 16 residues. With 1 base removed from V and 1 base from J, the gap between germline ends came to 13 bases. CDR1 and CDR2 from the germline V gene are SEHNR and FQNEAQ (reference sequence). DNA of the CDR3: TGTGCCAGCAGCTTAGTCGGGGCGGGGACCCAAGAGACCCAGTACTTC. It encodes CASSLVGAGTQETQYF.

CDR3 region: CSVEEREPYEQYF. CDR3 in DNA: TGCAGCGTTGAAGAGCGGGAGCCGTACGAGCAGTACTTC. J is TRBJ2-7 and V is TRBV29-1; 7 nucleotides agree with TRBD2. This CDR3 contains 13 residues. V shed 0 bases and J 4 bases; nucleotides not matched to a gene: 3. CDR1 is SQVTM and CDR2 is ANQGSEA in the germline V gene.

The rearrangement links TRBV5-6 to TRBJ1-4, with D possibly TRBD1 on 5 matching bases. The germline V gene has CDR1 SGHDT and CDR2 YYEEEE. CDR3 length equals 12 residues. Deletions cut 3 bases from V and 12 bases from J, with 12 bases between. This chain's CDR3 is CASSSQVSELFF. CDR3 in DNA: TGTGCCAGCAGCTCACAGGTCTCGGAACTGTTTTTT. The full variable domain, completed using reference TRBV5-6 and TRBJ1-4, is DAGVTQSPTHLIKTRGQQVTLRCSPKSGHDTVSWYQQALGQGPQFIFQYYEEEERQRGNFPDRFSGHQFPNYSSELNVNALLLGDSALYLCASSSQVSELFFGSGTQLSVL.

The genes are TRBV14 and TRBJ1-5, with D possibly matching TRBD1 (6 bases). The CDR3 runs 15 residues. Trimming left V 1 base short and J 7 bases short, with 14 bases between. CDR1 is SGHDN and CDR2 is FVKESK in the germline V gene. CDR3 DNA sequence: TGTGCCAGCAGCCAAGCCCAGGGGTCCCGGCAGCCCCAGCATTTT. It specifies CASSQAQGSRQPQHF.

This clone appeared once. The J gene is TRBJ2-1, the V gene TRBV27; 11 nucleotides agree with TRBD1. There are 14 residues in the CDR3. CDR1 and CDR2 from the germline V gene are MNHEY and SMNVEV (reference sequence). With 6 bases clipped from V and 7 bases from J, the junction kept 5 bases outside the gene matches. The CDR3 protein is CASSLGTGGNEQFF. CDR3 bases: TGTGCCAGCAGCCTCGGGACAGGGGGTAATGAGCAGTTCTTC.

This chain uses TRBV6-6 with TRBJ2-3; D perhaps matches TRBD1 (5 bases). V was clipped by 0 bases and J by 5 bases, with 15 bases between them. Germline V gives CDR1 MNHNY, CDR2 SVGAGI (reference sequence). CDR3 length equals 16 residues. This CDR3 is CASSYSTYPQGDTQYF. The CDR3 nucleotides read TGTGCCAGCAGTTACTCGACCTACCCGCAGGGAGATACGCAGTATTTT.

V usage is TRBV27 and J usage is TRBJ2-7, with a possible D match to TRBD2 (6 bases). Between the trimmed V and J ends, which lost 3 bases and 5 bases, there was a span of 14 bases. Looked up from germline, CDR1 is MNHEY and CDR2 is SMNVEV (reference sequence). This CDR3 spans 14 amino acids. This CDR3 reads CASSFGGSLNEQYF. As DNA, the CDR3 is TGTGCCAGCAGTTTCGGAGGGAGTCTCAACGAGCAGTACTTC.

The chain joins TRBV19 to TRBJ2-1; TRBD2 matches at 7 bases. The junction had 6 bases not matched to a gene; V was cut back by 1 base and J by 9 bases. This CDR3 is 14 amino acids long. The V gene's germline CDR1 is LNHDA and CDR2 SQIVND (reference sequence). CDR3 residues: CASSIVGTNVEQFF. In nucleotides, the CDR3 is TGTGCCAGTAGTATAGTCGGGACTAACGTTGAGCAGTTCTTC. Supplemented by reference TRBV19 and TRBJ2-1, the full variable domain reads DGGITQSPKYLFRKEGQNVTLSCEQNLNHDAMYWYRQDPGQGLRLIYYSQIVNDFQKGDIAEGYSVSREKKESFPLTVTSAQKNPTAFYLCASSIVGTNVEQFFGPGTRLTVL.

To note about this clone: At one end the junction does not follow the germline gene, possibly because of a read error. The chain couples TRBV10-3 to TRBJ1-6; D is unclear. Germline V gene lookup returns CDR1 ENHRY and CDR2 SYGVKD. The CDR3 runs to 12 residues. For the CDR3, the DNA is TGTGCCATCAATGAGTGGGGATCACCCCTCCACTTT. Protein product: CAINEWGSPLHF.